The TCR beta chain described here comes from a study of control samples from healthy donors and cancer patients. The V gene's germline CDR1 is SGHRS and CDR2 YFSETQ. The CDR3 is 12 amino acids. Trimming removed 4 bases from V and 5 bases from J, with 9 bases in between. Produced via immunoSEQ multiplex PCR; TCRdb's table is partial and in-frame only. The sample holds 120,000 or so clones, 85% to 95% seen once. The rearrangement links TRBV5-1 to TRBJ2-5, with unresolved D. Sequenced: PBMCs. This TCR came from a man older than 75 with head and neck cancer. CDR3 nucleotide sequence: TGCGCCAGCAGCCGCGAGGAGGAGACCCAGTACTTC. Translated: CASSREEETQYF.